The present T cell receptor beta chain was sequenced within a study of blood T cell repertoires in COVID-19. CDR1 SEHNR and CDR2 FQNEAQ come from the germline V gene (reference sequence). The V and J ends lost 7 bases and 5 bases respectively, with 14 bases between them. CDR3 size: 14 residues. Assay: immunoSEQ multiplex PCR; the TCRdb copy retains only in-frame clones and omits some. The data hold about 97,000 clones, with almost 90% observed a single time. The sequencing input was peripheral blood. V is TRBV7-9 and J is TRBJ1-4; D might be TRBD1 (5 bases). This TCR derives from a man aged 45-65 years with COVID-19, enrolled during active disease. CDR3 in amino acids: CASTGTGGNEKLFF. CDR3 nucleotides: TGTGCCAGCACCGGGACCGGGGGAAATGAAAAACTGTTTTTT.